A selection of T cell receptor beta chains follows, all from one sample in a study of response to subunit inactivated influenza vaccine. TCRdb independently ran MiXCR on the RT-PCR reads; one entry per CDR3 protein. This table has some 500,000 distinct CDR3 sequences, more than 15% appearing once. The input for sequencing was CD4+ T cells sorted from PBMCs, taken less than 30 months after vaccination. Receptor source: a man aged 50-75 years who received an inactivated influenza vaccine. CDR3s include the opening cysteine and the closing phenylalanine or tryptophan. Fields, in order: clone size, D gene, V gene, J gene, CDR3 protein, CDR3 DNA. The D gene is left open where the match is weak. Size values are once, few and many counts, or a class for expanded clones, and some rows have none.

many,-,TRBV6-7,TRBJ1-6,CASSYSKANSPLHF,TGTGCCAGCAGTTACTCGAAGGCAAATTCACCCCTCCACTTT
-,-,TRBV5-2,TRBJ1-1,CASNKRSGTSGTWGNTEAFF,TGTGCCAGCAACAAACGTTCCGGGACTTCCGGGACTTGGGGGAACACTGAAGCTTTCTTT
-,-,TRBV2,TRBJ2-7,CASSFWTVAEQYF,TGTGCCAGCAGCTTTTGGACAGTTGCCGAGCAGTACTTC
-,-,TRBV18,TRBJ2-4,CASCCTSLLQGAKNIQYF,TGTGCCAGCTGCTGTACATCACTTCTACAGGGAGCCAAAAACATTCAGTACTTC
-,-,TRBV30,TRBJ1-2,CAWRLFNYGYTF,TGTGCCTGGAGACTCTTTAACTATGGCTACACCTTC
-,TRBD1,TRBV29-1,TRBJ1-4,CSVAGTGDEKLFF,TGCAGCGTCGCCGGGACAGGGGATGAAAAACTGTTTTTT
-,TRBD1,TRBV7-2,TRBJ2-5,CASSLGGTANEETQYF,TGTGCCAGCAGCTTAGGAGGGACAGCGAATGAAGAGACCCAGTACTTC
-,-,TRBV6-4,TRBJ1-4,CASSHSDRRLTPRGEKLFF,TGTGCCAGCAGTCACTCAGACAGGCGTCTCACCCCGCGGGGTGAAAAACTGTTTTTT
few,TRBD1,TRBV7-8,TRBJ1-4,CASSHGQGRRYNEKLFF,TGTGCCAGCAGCCATGGACAGGGGAGGCGATATAATGAAAAACTGTTTTTT
-,-,TRBV6-2/TRBV6-3,TRBJ2-7,CASSYSSMATSTYEQYF,TGTGCCAGCAGTTACTCGAGTATGGCAACTAGCACCTACGAGCAGTACTTC
-,-,TRBV6-1,TRBJ2-4,CASSLVGGENIQYF,TGTGCCAGCAGCCTAGTCGGGGGTGAGAACATTCAGTACTTC
few,-,TRBV7-3,TRBJ2-3,CASSRPGGSTDTQYF,TGTGCCAGCAGCCGACCGGGTGGGAGCACAGATACGCAGTATTTT
many,-,TRBV11-3,TRBJ2-2,CASSLSYAGELFF,TGTGCCAGCAGCTTATCTTACGCCGGGGAGCTGTTTTTT
-,-,TRBV12-3/TRBV12-4,TRBJ2-2,CASRPMTAGELFF,TGTGCCAGCAGACCGATGACAGCCGGGGAGCTGTTTTTT
few,-,TRBV5-1,TRBJ2-1,CASNLAGGNEQFF,TGCGCCAGCAATCTAGCTGGGGGCAATGAGCAGTTCTTC
few,-,TRBV5-1,TRBJ1-2,CASSSDGVIYGYTF,TGCGCCAGCAGCTCGGACGGAGTAATCTATGGCTACACCTTC
-,TRBD2,TRBV6-1,TRBJ2-3,CASRPTGTSGLSTDTQYF,TGTGCCAGCAGGCCCACCGGGACTAGCGGGCTTAGCACAGATACGCAGTATTTT
-,TRBD2,TRBV20-1,TRBJ2-3,CSASSSGGYTDTQYF,TGCAGTGCTAGCTCTAGCGGGGGGTACACAGATACGCAGTATTTT
few,-,TRBV5-1,TRBJ1-1,CASGPGAMNTEAFF,TGCGCCAGCGGGCCAGGGGCCATGAACACTGAAGCTTTCTTT
many,-,TRBV28,TRBJ1-2,CASSQTGTNYGYTF,TGTGCCAGCAGTCAGACCGGGACTAACTATGGCTACACCTTC
-,-,TRBV5-1,TRBJ2-1,CASSLGLSPLANEQFF,TGCGCCAGCAGCTTGGGACTCTCCCCCCTAGCCAATGAGCAGTTCTTC
-,-,TRBV12-3/TRBV12-4,TRBJ1-1,CASSLHGLEAFF,TGTGCCAGCAGTTTACATGGGCTGGAAGCTTTCTTT
-,TRBD1,TRBV20-1,TRBJ2-3,CSARQGTASTDTQYF,TGCAGTGCTAGACAGGGGACAGCCAGCACAGATACGCAGTATTTT
-,-,TRBV19,TRBJ1-5,CASRTYTASNQPQHF,TGTGCCAGCAGGACTTACACCGCCAGCAATCAGCCCCAGCATTTT
many,-,TRBV9,TRBJ2-1,CASSIGDEQFF,TGTGCCAGCAGCATCGGGGATGAGCAGTTCTTC
many,-,TRBV5-6,TRBJ1-5,CASSFGVSNQPQHF,TGTGCCAGCAGCTTCGGGGTTAGCAATCAGCCCCAGCATTTT
few,-,TRBV18,TRBJ2-7,CASSPQYTYEQYF,TGTGCCAGCTCACCTCAGTATACCTACGAGCAGTACTTC
few,-,TRBV12-3/TRBV12-4,TRBJ2-2,CASSKGGGAFGELFF,TGTGCCAGCAGTAAAGGTGGGGGGGCGTTCGGGGAGCTGTTTTTT
few,-,TRBV20-1,TRBJ2-3,CSARGYPRELRNTDTQYF,TGCAGTGCTAGAGGCTATCCAAGGGAACTTCGGAACACAGATACGCAGTATTTT
many,-,TRBV9,TRBJ1-4,CASSVGSLGEKLFF,TGTGCCAGCAGCGTAGGATCCCTGGGCGAAAAACTGTTTTTT
few,-,TRBV5-1,TRBJ2-3,CASSLAGHSDTQYF,TGCGCCAGCAGCTTGGCGGGACACTCAGATACGCAGTATTTT
-,TRBD1,TRBV6-1,TRBJ1-1,CASSPGDRMNTEAFF,TGTGCCAGCAGTCCCGGGGACAGGATGAACACTGAAGCTTTCTTT
-,-,TRBV6-2/TRBV6-3,TRBJ1-1,CASRTGTLGAFF,TGTGCCAGCAGAACCGGGACCCTGGGGGCTTTCTTT
-,-,TRBV10-3,TRBJ1-3,CAISIGPASGNTIYF,TGTGCCATCAGCATAGGACCGGCCTCTGGAAACACCATATATTTT
-,-,TRBV9,TRBJ2-4,CASSPRAQNIQYF,TGTGCCAGCAGCCCCCGGGCTCAAAACATTCAGTACTTC
-,-,TRBV3-1,TRBJ2-2,CASSLAGGGAVTGELFF,TGTGCCAGCAGCCTCGCAGGAGGGGGGGCCGTCACCGGGGAGCTGTTTTTT
few,-,TRBV4-2,TRBJ1-3,CASSQESISGNTIYF,TGTGCCAGCAGCCAAGAGTCCATCTCTGGAAACACCATATATTTT
few,TRBD2,TRBV11-2,TRBJ2-3,CASSSNTGTSLTDTQYF,TGTGCCAGCAGCTCGAACACCGGGACTAGCCTCACAGATACGCAGTATTTT
few,-,TRBV5-1,TRBJ1-2,CASSLGQGVGYTF,TGCGCCAGCAGCTTGGGTCAGGGAGTTGGCTACACCTTC
few,TRBD1,TRBV4-3,TRBJ2-5,CASSLGQEETQYF,TGCGCCAGCAGCCTCGGACAGGAAGAGACCCAGTACTTC
-,-,TRBV6-1,TRBJ1-6,CASRHQGKGSPLHF,TGTGCCAGCAGACACCAGGGGAAGGGGTCACCCCTCCACTTT
many,TRBD1,TRBV6-1,TRBJ2-2,CASSPTTGGLTGELFF,TGTGCCAGCAGCCCCACGACAGGGGGGTTAACCGGGGAGCTGTTTTTT
few,-,TRBV27,TRBJ2-3,CARDSDSTDTQYF,TGTGCCAGGGACTCGGACAGCACAGATACGCAGTATTTT
-,TRBD2,TRBV20-1,TRBJ2-1,CSARGLASGQVSDEQFF,TGCAGTGCTAGGGGGTTGGCTAGCGGGCAAGTGTCGGATGAGCAGTTCTTC
-,-,TRBV11-1,TRBJ2-2,CASSLAIAANTGELFF,TGTGCCAGCAGCTTAGCAATAGCGGCGAACACCGGGGAGCTGTTTTTT
-,-,TRBV12-3/TRBV12-4,TRBJ2-4,CASSPGQYLNQNIQYF,TGTGCCAGCAGCCCAGGACAGTATTTGAATCAAAACATTCAGTACTTC
-,-,TRBV5-1,TRBJ1-4,CASSLRPETTNEKLFF,TGCGCCAGCAGCTTGCGACCAGAAACAACTAATGAAAAACTGTTTTTT
few,-,TRBV14,TRBJ1-2,CASSQDLGGYYGYTF,TGTGCCAGCAGCCAAGATCTTGGGGGCTACTATGGCTACACCTTC
-,TRBD2,TRBV7-2,TRBJ2-1,CASSSQRGGYEQFF,TGTGCCAGCAGCTCCCAGCGGGGGGGGTATGAGCAGTTCTTC
few,-,TRBV20-1,TRBJ1-2,CSATPNGGARIYGYTF,TGCAGTGCCACCCCGAACGGGGGCGCCCGTATATATGGCTACACCTTC
few,-,TRBV20-1,TRBJ2-7,CSASGGGNYEQYF,TGCAGTGCTAGCGGAGGAGGGAACTACGAGCAGTACTTC
-,-,TRBV12-3/TRBV12-4,TRBJ2-3,CASSLNTGTTDTQYF,TGTGCCAGCAGTTTAAATACAGGGACAACAGATACGCAGTATTTT
few,-,TRBV30,TRBJ2-3,CAWSKGLRIAQYF,TGTGCCTGGAGTAAAGGACTACGGATAGCGCAGTATTTT
-,TRBD2,TRBV4-2,TRBJ2-3,CASSRGTSGTPRTDTQYF,TGTGCCAGCAGCCGGGGGACTAGCGGGACCCCCCGCACAGATACGCAGTATTTT